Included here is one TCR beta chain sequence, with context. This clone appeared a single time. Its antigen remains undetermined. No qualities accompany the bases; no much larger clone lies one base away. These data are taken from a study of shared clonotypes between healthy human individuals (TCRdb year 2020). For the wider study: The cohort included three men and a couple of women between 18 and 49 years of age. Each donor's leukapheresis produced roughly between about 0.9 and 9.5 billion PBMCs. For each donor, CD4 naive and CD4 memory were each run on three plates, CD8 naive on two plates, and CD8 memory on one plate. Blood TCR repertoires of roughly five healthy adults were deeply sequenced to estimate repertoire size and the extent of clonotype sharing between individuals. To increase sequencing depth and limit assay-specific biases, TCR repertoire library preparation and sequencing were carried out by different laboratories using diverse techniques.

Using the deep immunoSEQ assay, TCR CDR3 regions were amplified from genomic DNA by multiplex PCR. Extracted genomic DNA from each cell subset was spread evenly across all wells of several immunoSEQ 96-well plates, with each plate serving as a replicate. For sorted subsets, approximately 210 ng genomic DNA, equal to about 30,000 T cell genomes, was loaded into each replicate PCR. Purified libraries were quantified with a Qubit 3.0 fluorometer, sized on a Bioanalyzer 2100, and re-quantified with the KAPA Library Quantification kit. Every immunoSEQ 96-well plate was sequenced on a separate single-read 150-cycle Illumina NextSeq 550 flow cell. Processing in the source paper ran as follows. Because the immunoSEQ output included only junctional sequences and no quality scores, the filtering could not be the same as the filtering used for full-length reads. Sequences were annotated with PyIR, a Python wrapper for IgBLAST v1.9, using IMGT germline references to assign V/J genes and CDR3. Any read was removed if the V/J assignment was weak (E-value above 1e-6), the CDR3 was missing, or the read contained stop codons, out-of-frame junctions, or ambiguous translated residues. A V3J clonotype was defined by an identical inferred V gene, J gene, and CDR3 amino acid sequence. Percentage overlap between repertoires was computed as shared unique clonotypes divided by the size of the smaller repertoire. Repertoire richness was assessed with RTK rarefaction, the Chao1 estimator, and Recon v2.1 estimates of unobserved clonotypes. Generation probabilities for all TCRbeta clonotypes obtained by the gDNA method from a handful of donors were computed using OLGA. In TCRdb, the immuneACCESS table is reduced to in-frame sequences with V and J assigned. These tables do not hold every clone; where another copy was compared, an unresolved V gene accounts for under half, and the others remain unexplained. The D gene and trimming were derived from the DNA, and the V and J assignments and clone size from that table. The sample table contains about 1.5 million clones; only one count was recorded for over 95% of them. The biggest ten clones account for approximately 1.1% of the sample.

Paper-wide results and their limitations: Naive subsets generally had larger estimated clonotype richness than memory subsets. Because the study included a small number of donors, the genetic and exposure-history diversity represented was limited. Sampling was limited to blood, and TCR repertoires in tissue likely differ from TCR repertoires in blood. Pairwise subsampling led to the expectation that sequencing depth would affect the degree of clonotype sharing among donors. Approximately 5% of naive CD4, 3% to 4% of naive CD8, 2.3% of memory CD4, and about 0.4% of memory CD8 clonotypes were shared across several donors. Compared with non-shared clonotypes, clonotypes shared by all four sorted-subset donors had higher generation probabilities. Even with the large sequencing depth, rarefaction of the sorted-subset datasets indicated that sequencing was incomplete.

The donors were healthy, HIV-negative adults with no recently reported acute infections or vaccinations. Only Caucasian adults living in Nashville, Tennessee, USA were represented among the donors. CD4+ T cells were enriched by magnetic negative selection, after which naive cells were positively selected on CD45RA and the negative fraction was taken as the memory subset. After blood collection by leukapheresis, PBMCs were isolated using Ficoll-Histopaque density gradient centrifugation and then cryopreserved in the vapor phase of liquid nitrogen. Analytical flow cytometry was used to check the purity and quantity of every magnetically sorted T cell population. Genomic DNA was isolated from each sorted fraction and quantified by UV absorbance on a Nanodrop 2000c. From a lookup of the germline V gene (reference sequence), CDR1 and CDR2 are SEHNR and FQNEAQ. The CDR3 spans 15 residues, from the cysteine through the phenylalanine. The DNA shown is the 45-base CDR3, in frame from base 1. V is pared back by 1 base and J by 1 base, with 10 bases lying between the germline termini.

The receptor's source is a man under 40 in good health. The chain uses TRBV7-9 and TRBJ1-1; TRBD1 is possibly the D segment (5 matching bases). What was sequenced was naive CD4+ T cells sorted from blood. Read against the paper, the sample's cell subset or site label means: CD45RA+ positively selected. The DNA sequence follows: TGTGCCAGCAGCTTAGTGAAGGGGCGGAACACTGAAGCTTTCTTT. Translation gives CASSLVKGRNTEAFF. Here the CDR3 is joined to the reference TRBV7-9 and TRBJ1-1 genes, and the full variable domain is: DTGVSQNPRHKITKRGQNVTFRCDPISEHNRLYWYRQTLGQGPEFLTYFQNEAQLEKSRLLSDRFSAERPKGSFSTLEIQRTEQGDSAMYLCASSLVKGRNTEAFFGQGTRLTVV.